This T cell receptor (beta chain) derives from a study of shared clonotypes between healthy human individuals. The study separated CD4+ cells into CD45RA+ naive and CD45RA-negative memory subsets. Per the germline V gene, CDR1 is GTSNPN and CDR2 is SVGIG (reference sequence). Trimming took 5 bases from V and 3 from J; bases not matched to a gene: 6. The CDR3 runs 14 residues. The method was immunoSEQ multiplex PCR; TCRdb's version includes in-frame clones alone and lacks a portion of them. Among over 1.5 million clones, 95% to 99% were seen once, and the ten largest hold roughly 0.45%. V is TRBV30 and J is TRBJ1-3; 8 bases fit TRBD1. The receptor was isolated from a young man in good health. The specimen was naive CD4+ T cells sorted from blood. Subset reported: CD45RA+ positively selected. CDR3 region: CAWGQGASGNTIYF. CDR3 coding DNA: TGTGCCTGGGGCCAGGGGGCAAGTGGAAACACCATATATTTT.